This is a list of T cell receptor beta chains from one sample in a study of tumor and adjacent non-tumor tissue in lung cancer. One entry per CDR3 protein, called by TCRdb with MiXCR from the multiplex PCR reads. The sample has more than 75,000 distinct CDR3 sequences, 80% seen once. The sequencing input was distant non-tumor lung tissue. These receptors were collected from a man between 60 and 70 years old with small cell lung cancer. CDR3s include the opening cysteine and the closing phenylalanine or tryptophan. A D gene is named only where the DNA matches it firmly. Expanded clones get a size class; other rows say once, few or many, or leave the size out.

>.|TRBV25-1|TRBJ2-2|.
TGTGCCAGCAGACAGGGGGAAAGCGGGGAGCTGTATTTT
CASRQGESGELYF
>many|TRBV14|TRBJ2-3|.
TGTGCCAGCAGCCAAGACCGCGGCTACCGGGGGACAGATACGCAGTATTTT
CASSQDRGYRGTDTQYF
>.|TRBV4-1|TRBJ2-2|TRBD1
TGCGCCAGCAGCAGCAAGGGGGCCTATATAGGGGAGCTGTTTTTT
CASSSKGAYIGELFF
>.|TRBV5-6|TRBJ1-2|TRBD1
TGCGGCAGCAGCATGCGACAGGGAAACTATGGCTACACCTTC
CGSSMRQGNYGYTF
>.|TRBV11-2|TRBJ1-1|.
TGTGCCAGCTGCCCTCGAAGTGAGCCTGAAGCTCTCTTT
CASCPRSEPEALF
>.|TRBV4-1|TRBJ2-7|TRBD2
TGCGCCAGCACCTCTGAACTAGCGGGAGGGCCCGGGGAGCAGTACTTC
CASTSELAGGPGEQYF
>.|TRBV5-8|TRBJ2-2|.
TGTGTCAGCAGTTTTTTAGGAGGGCCAAACACCGGGGAGCTGTTTTTT
CVSSFLGGPNTGELFF
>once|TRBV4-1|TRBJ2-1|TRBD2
TGCACCATCAGCCAAGATCGACTAGCGGCCCACAATGACCAGTTCTTC
CTISQDRLAAHNDQFF
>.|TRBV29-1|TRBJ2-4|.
TGCAGCGTTGCCTGCAGGGTGGACAAAAACATTCAGTACTTC
CSVACRVDKNIQYF
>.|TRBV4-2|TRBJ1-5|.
TGTGCCAGCAGCCGGCCTCAGGATATAGACGATCAGCCCCAGCATTTT
CASSRPQDIDDQPQHF
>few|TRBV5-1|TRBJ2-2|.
TGCGCCAGCAGCCGTGTCGCTGACCCGAACACCCGGGAGCTGTTTTTT
CASSRVADPNTRELFF
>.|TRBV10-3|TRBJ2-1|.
TGTGTCATCAGTGAGGGAACCCCCGGGGAGCGGTTCTTC
CVISEGTPGERFF
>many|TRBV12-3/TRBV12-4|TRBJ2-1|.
TGTGCCAGCAGTTTTTCGGGGTACAATGAGCAGTTCTTC
CASSFSGYNEQFF
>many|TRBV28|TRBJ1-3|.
TGTGCCAGCAGAATCCACGGAAACACCATATATTTT
CASRIHGNTIYF
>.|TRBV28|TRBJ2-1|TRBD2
TGTGCCACCACGACTAGCGACGAGGGGGAACAGTTCTTC
CATTTSDEGEQFF
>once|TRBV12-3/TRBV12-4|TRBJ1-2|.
TGTGCCAGCAGTTTAGGGAGGAGGGAACTTGCTTACCTTAACTATGGCTACACCTTC
CASSLGRRELAYLNYGYTF
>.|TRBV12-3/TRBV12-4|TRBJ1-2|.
TGTGCCAGCAGTTTTAGGGACGGTAACTATGGTTACACCTTC
CASSFRDGNYGYTF
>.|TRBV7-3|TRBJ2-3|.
TGTGCCAACAGCTTACGACGGGGGATGTCAGATACGCAGTATTTT
CANSLRRGMSDTQYF
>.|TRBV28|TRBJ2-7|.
.
CASILVPGSSYEQYF
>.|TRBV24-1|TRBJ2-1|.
TGTGCCACCAGTCACGGACCAGGCGGTGAGCATTTCTTC
CATSHGPGGEHFF
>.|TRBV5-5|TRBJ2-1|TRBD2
TGTGCCAGCAGGCCTGGGACTAGCGGAACCCTTTTGTCCCGGGCGAATGAGCGATTCTTC
CASRPGTSGTLLSRANERFF
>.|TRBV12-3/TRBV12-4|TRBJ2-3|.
TGTGCCAGCAGTTTATATCGGGGAGACGCAGATATACAGTATTTT
CASSLYRGDADIQYF
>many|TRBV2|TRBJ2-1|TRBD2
TGTGCCAGCGGGGCGCGGGAGCCACTCTACAATGAGCAGTTCTTC
CASGAREPLYNEQFF
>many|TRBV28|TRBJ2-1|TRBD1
TGTGCCAGCAGTTCGGGACAGGTGTTGGGCAATGAGCAGTTCTTC
CASSSGQVLGNEQFF
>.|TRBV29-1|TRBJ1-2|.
TGCAGCGTAGGGAATAACTATGGCTACATCTTC
CSVGNNYGYIF
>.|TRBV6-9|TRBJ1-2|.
TGTGCCAGTAGGGTACCGGGACGGCAAATCCAGCCGGCTCAGAATAACTATGACTACACCTTC
CASRVPGRQIQPAQNNYDYTF
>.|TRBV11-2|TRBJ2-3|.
TGTGCCAGCAGCTTAGGGTGGACAAATACGCAGTATTTT
CASSLGWTNTQYF
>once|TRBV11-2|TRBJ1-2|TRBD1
TGTGTCGGCGACGACAGGGATAACTATGGCTACACCTTC
CVGDDRDNYGYTF
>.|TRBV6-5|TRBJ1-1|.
TGTGCCAGCAGTGCAAACTTACAGGGAAGCACTGAAGCTTTCTTC
CASSANLQGSTEAFF
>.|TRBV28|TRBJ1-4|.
TGTGTCAGCAGTCCACCGGGGACAAGGGGTATCGAAAAACTGTTTTTT
CVSSPPGTRGIEKLFF
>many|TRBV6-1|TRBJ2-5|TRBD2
TGTGCCAGCGTCGAGCTAGCGGGAGGTGAGACCCAGTACTTC
CASVELAGGETQYF
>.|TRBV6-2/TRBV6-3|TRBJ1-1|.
TGTGCCAGCAGACAGGGCGGGACTGAAGGTTTCTTT
CASRQGGTEGFF
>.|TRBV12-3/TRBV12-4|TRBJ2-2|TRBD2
TGTGCCAGCTGTTATTGGCGGGGGTCGAACACCGGGGAGCTGTTTTTT
CASCYWRGSNTGELFF
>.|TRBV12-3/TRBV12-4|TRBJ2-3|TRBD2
TGTGCCAGCAGAGAACTAGCGGGAATCGGCATAGATACGCGGTATTTT
CASRELAGIGIDTRYF
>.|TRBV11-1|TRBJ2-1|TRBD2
TGTGCCAGCAGAGTAGCGGGAGTAACTGAGCAGCTCTTC
CASRVAGVTEQLF
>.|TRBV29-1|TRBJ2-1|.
TGTAGCGGAGCCCCGTTGCAGGGGTATTACAATGAGCAATTCTTC
CSGAPLQGYYNEQFF
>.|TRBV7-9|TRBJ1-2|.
TGTGCCAGCAGCCGAGAGGGCAGTTTCCATGGCTACACCTTC
CASSREGSFHGYTF
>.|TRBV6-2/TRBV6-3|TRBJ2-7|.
TGTGCCAGCGGGTTGCAGCGGATCACCTACGAGCAGTACTTT
CASGLQRITYEQYF
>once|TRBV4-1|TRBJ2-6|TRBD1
TGTGCCAGCAGCCTCAGAGGGGGCGGCTTAGGCTCTGGGGCCAACGTCATGACTTTC
CASSLRGGGLGSGANVMTF
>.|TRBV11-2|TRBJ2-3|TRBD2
TGTGCCAGCAGTCCTGTGGCGGGAGGGGGTACAAATACGCAGTATTTT
CASSPVAGGGTNTQYF
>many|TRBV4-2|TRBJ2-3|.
TGTGCCAGCAGCCCAAAGGACTTCCGAGATACGCAGTATTTT
CASSPKDFRDTQYF
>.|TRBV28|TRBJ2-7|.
TGTGCCAGCAGTCCCCCGGGCAGCCTAACCTACGACCGGTACTTC
CASSPPGSLTYDRYF
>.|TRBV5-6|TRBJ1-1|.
TGTGCCAGCAGCTTGGCTTCCGGGATAGGGAACACTGAAGCTTTCTTT
CASSLASGIGNTEAFF
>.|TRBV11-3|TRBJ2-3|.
TGTGCCAGCAGCTTAGTGGGAGGGGGTGATACGCAGTATTTT
CASSLVGGGDTQYF
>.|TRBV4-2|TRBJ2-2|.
TGTGCCAGCAGCCAGGAGAGAGGAGCCGCTGCCGGAGAGCTGTTATTT
CASSQERGAAAGELLF
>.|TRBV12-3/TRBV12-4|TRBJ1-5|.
TGTGCCAGCGACCGACAGCGGGCAGGTCAGTCCCAGCATTTT
CASDRQRAGQSQHF
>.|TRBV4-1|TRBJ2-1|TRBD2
TGCGCCAACAGCCCGCTGGGACTAGCGGGTAACAATGAGCAGTTCTTC
CANSPLGLAGNNEQFF
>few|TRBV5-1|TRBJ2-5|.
TGCGCCAGCAGCTTGAGTGGCGGAACGTACCAAGAGACCCAGTACTTC
CASSLSGGTYQETQYF
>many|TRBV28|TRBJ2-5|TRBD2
TGTGCCAGCACCCCTCTCATAACGGGGGGGACCCAGTACTTC
CASTPLITGGTQYF
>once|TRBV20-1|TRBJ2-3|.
TGCAGTGCCACATTCAACGACGGTATGCACTATTTT
CSATFNDGMHYF
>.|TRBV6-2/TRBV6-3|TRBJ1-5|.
TGTGCCAGCAGCCCTTCGGCGATTCAGCCCCAGCATTTT
CASSPSAIQPQHF
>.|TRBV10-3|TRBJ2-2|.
TGTGGTATCAGTGAAGGATCTGACACCGGGGAGCTGTTTTTT
CGISEGSDTGELFF
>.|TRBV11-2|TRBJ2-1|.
TGTTCCAGCAGCCTAGAGGCAGGGTTGGTTGAGCAGTTATTC
CSSSLEAGLVEQLF
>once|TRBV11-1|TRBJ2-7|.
TGTGCCAGCAGCCTCATAGAAGGTAGCGTGAGGGCCGATGAGCAGTACTTC
CASSLIEGSVRADEQYF
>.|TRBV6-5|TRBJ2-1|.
TGTGCCAGTAGCCACTCCGGGTACAATGAGCAATTCTTC
CASSHSGYNEQFF
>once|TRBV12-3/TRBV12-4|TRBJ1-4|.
.
CASILAGGNERLFF
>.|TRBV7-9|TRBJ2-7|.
TGTGCCAGCAGCTCCCCCCCGGGTCACGAGCAGTACTTT
CASSSPPGHEQYF
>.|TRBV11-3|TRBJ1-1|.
TGTGCCATCAGCTTAACCCCGAACACTGAAACTTTCTTT
CAISLTPNTETFF
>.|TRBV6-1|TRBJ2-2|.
TGTGCTAGCAGTGATCTAGTGGGAGGCCAAGACGGGGAGCTGTTTTTT
CASSDLVGGQDGELFF
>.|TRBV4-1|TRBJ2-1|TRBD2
TGCGCCAGCAGCCGAGAAACAACAGGGACTAGCAGGTTCAACGAGCAGTTCTTC
CASSRETTGTSRFNEQFF